These 27 T cell receptor beta chains were sequenced from one sample in a study of human T cells and chemical hapten exposure. Time point given: patch test 2, 6 weeks after DPC sensitization. Treatment given: therapeutic diphenylcyclopropenone sensitization with weekly scalp DPC. MiXCR, run by TCRdb on the RACE reads, gives a single entry per CDR3 protein. The sample lists 84,000 or so distinct CDR3 sequences, around 9.6% occurring once. The sequencing used whole blood, collected in connection with sensitization to the hapten diphenylcyclopropenone (DPC). These receptors came from a woman aged 30 to 39 with alopecia areata. Some clones in this sample may be carry-over from other donors' samples.

This CDR3 is CAISWAKSNQPQHF. CDR3 DNA sequence: TGTGCCATCAGCTGGGCGAAAAGCAATCAGCCCCAGCATTTT. The chain recombines TRBV10-3 with TRBJ1-5; D not resolved. Germline CDR1 ENHRY, CDR2 SYGVKD. The CDR3 has 14 residues. V was trimmed by 6 bases and J by 1 base, leaving 10 bases between them.

The table lists this clonotype with a few counts. The rearrangement uses TRBV7-9 and TRBJ1-2; D unclear. V lost 2 bases and J lost 6, with 7 bases in between. The CDR3 has 12 residues. Germline CDR1 reads SEHNR; CDR2 reads FQNEAQ (reference sequence). CDR3 coding DNA: TGTGCCAGCAGCTTACAAGAAAATGGCTACACCTTC. Protein product: CASSLQENGYTF. The complete variable domain, with remaining parts taken from reference TRBV7-9 and TRBJ1-2, reads DTGVSQNPRHKITKRGQNVTFRCDPISEHNRLYWYRQTLGQGPEFLTYFQNEAQLEKSRLLSDRFSAERPKGSFSTLEIQRTEQGDSAMYLCASSLQENGYTFGSGTRLTVV.

The chain recombines TRBV28 with TRBJ1-4, with 10 bases matching TRBD1. Germline V gene sequence: CDR1 MDHEN, CDR2 SYDVKM. Trimming cost V 4 bases and J 7 bases; bases outside gene matches: 6. This CDR3 contains 15 residues. The CDR3 DNA is TGTGCCAGCAGTTCCCGGACAGGGGGAAGTGAAAAACTGTTTTTT. Translating gives CASSSRTGGSEKLFF. Complete variable domain (other parts from reference TRBV28 and TRBJ1-4): DVKVTQSSRYLVKRTGEKVFLECVQDMDHENMFWYRQDPGLGLRLIYFSYDVKMKEKGDIPEGYSVSREKKERFSLILESASTNQTSMYLCASSSRTGGSEKLFFGSGTQLSVL.

This clonotype was seen at least ten times. The chain employs TRBV5-1 and TRBJ2-7; D is unresolved. In germline, CDR1 is SGHRS, CDR2 YFSETQ. The CDR3 is made up of 15 amino acids. V was clipped by 4 bases and J by 3 bases, with 17 bases between them. This CDR3 reads CASSTGPIGLYEQYF. CDR3 coding DNA: TGCGCCAGCAGCACCGGACCGATCGGGCTCTACGAGCAGTACTTC.

Only a few counts were recorded for this clonotype. This chain connects TRBV18 to TRBJ1-1, with D perhaps TRBD1 (5 bases). The ends were cut back, 2 bases at V and 0 bases at J, with 10 bases in the middle. CDR1 and CDR2 from the germline V gene are KGHSH and LQKENI. The CDR3 has 15 amino acids. The CDR3, as DNA: TGTGCCAGCTCACCAATGGGGGGTTTGAACACTGAAGCTTTCTTT. Translated, it gives CASSPMGGLNTEAFF.

This clonotype has more than one count but fewer than ten. The chain has TRBV4-2 and TRBJ2-1; TRBD2 matches at 14 bases. Trimming took 1 base from V and 8 from J; bases not matched to a gene: 16. Germline CDR1 is LGHNA and CDR2 is YNFKEQ. This CDR3 has 20 amino acids. CDR3 residues: CASSQVPRLAGGGRGDEQFF. For the CDR3, the DNA is TGTGCCAGCAGCCAAGTCCCCCGACTAGCGGGAGGGGGAAGGGGGGATGAGCAGTTCTTC.

In this sample, this clonotype turned up many times. J is TRBJ1-3 and V is TRBV28; a weak D match, TRBD1 (5 bases). There are 17 residues in the CDR3. Germline CDR1 MDHEN, CDR2 SYDVKM. V was shortened by 6 bases and J by 0 bases, with 18 bases between the two germline ends. Written as DNA, the CDR3 is TGTGCCAGCAGCCAAACGGGGACCACTGTCTCTGGAAACACCATATATTTT. It is translated as CASSQTGTTVSGNTIYF.

V and J are TRBV20-1 and TRBJ1-1; D ambiguous. V was cut by 3 bases and J by 4 bases, with 12 bases left in between. Germline CDR1 and CDR2: DFQATT and SNEGSKA (reference sequence). The CDR3 loop spans 13 amino acids. The CDR3 is CSASGYRSTEAFF. CDR3 DNA: TGCAGTGCTAGCGGGTACCGGAGCACTGAAGCTTTCTTT.

The chain uses TRBV9 and TRBJ2-7; D might be TRBD2 (5 bases). CDR1 is SGDLS and CDR2 is YYNGEE in the germline V gene. CDR3 length: 14 residues. Trimming took 2 bases from V and 2 from J, leaving 11 bases between them. The CDR3 is CASSVGRDAYEQYF. The DNA for the CDR3 is TGTGCCAGCAGCGTTGGTCGGGATGCCTACGAGCAGTACTTC. The full variable domain, completed using reference TRBV9 and TRBJ2-7, is DSGVTQTPKHLITATGQRVTLRCSPRSGDLSVYWYQQSLDQGLQFLIQYYNGEERAKGNILERFSAQQFPDLHSELNLSSLELGDSALYFCASSVGRDAYEQYFGPGTRLTVT.

The genes are TRBV28 and TRBJ1-1; a possible D gene is TRBD1 (5 bases). CDR1 MDHEN and CDR2 SYDVKM come from the germline V gene. CDR3 length equals 12 residues. The V gene lost 5 bases and the J gene lost 11 bases, with 15 bases spanning the gap. The CDR3, as DNA: TGTGCCAGCAGTGGCACAGGTTTCTGGGCTTTCTTT. Amino acids: CASSGTGFWAFF.

The V gene is TRBV9, the J gene TRBJ2-5, with D possibly being TRBD2 (5 bases). The germline CDR1 and CDR2 sequences are SGDLS and YYNGEE. The ends were cut back, 2 bases at V and 0 bases at J, with 14 bases in the middle. The length of the CDR3 is 16 residues. This CDR3 reads CASSVNLGGYQETQYF. The CDR3 DNA sequence: TGTGCCAGCAGCGTTAATCTAGGCGGGTACCAAGAGACCCAGTACTTC.

This clonotype was detected many times. The chain is built from TRBV29-1 and TRBJ2-7; D not certain. V lost 3 bases, J lost 3 bases, and 12 bases lay in between. The CDR3 covers 13 residues. Germline-derived CDR1 and CDR2 are SQVTM and ANQGSEA. The CDR3 sequence is CSVDSGESYEQYF. The CDR3 nucleotides read TGCAGCGTTGATTCCGGAGAAAGCTACGAGCAGTACTTC.

The sample holds many counts of this clonotype. The chain links TRBV18 to TRBJ2-1; tentative D call: TRBD2 (6 bases). The CDR3 is 15 residues long. CDR1 and CDR2 (germline): KGHSH, LQKENI. Trimming left V 5 bases short and J 6 bases short, with 17 bases between. DNA of the CDR3: TGTGCCAGCTCAGTAGGGACTGACGGACGCAATGAGCAGTTCTTC. Amino acids: CASSVGTDGRNEQFF.

The chain uses TRBV28 and TRBJ1-2, with TRBD1 identical over 8 bases. Trimming removed 5 bases from V and 1 base from J; junction bases left unmatched: 12. CDR3 length: 17 residues. CDR1 is MDHEN and CDR2 is SYDVKM in the germline V gene. The CDR3 region is CASSLIPGTGDNYGYTF. Written as DNA, the CDR3 is TGTGCCAGCAGTCTTATTCCCGGGACAGGAGATAACTATGGCTACACCTTC.

The table lists this clonotype with many counts. This sequence joins TRBV7-9 and TRBJ1-1, with 8 bases that match TRBD1. CDR1 SEHNR and CDR2 FQNEAQ come from the germline V gene (reference sequence). The CDR3 runs to 15 residues. The junction had 6 bases not matched to a gene; V was cut back by 6 bases and J by 0 bases. The DNA of the CDR3 is TGTGCCAGCAGTTCAGGACAGGGCCTGAACACTGAAGCTTTCTTT. This codes for CASSSGQGLNTEAFF.

The chain combines TRBV5-4 with TRBJ2-3; 8 nucleotides align to TRBD2. Trimming removed 4 bases from V and 7 bases from J; junction bases left unmatched: 8. Per the germline V gene, CDR1 is SGHNT and CDR2 is YYREEE (reference sequence). This CDR3 comprises 14 residues. The CDR3 DNA sequence: TGTGCCAGCAGCCCCGATAGCGGGGTAAATACGCAGTATTTT. This gives the protein CASSPDSGVNTQYF.

This clonotype was seen ten or more times. The V call is TRBV27, the J call TRBJ1-2; D remains ambiguous. Germline CDR1 is MNHEY and CDR2 is SMNVEV (reference sequence). Trimming shortened V by 4 bases and J by 3 bases, and 9 bases separated the two germline ends. CDR3 length: 13 residues. The CDR3 DNA follows: TGTGCCAGCAGTTCACCCACGGACTATGGCTACACCTTC. Its translation is CASSSPTDYGYTF.

This clonotype occurred a few times. V is TRBV7-9 and J is TRBJ2-1; the match to TRBD1 covers 7 bases. Germline lookup yields CDR1 SEHNR and CDR2 FQNEAQ (reference sequence). V shed 4 bases and J 2 bases; nucleotides not matched to a gene: 5. The CDR3 is 15 residues long. CDR3 residues: CASSYYRGPYNEQFF. CDR3 nucleotides: TGTGCCAGCAGCTACTACAGGGGCCCCTACAATGAGCAGTTCTTC.

This clonotype was recorded at least ten times. The CDR3, as DNA: TGTGCCATCAATACGGGAGTCGGCACAGATACGCAGTATTTT. Its translation: CAINTGVGTDTQYF. This chain joins TRBV10-3 and TRBJ2-3; D is perhaps TRBD2 (6 bases). The germline CDR1 and CDR2 sequences are ENHRY and SYGVKD. This CDR3 has 14 residues. The V end lost 7 bases, the J end lost 1 base, and 12 bases lay between the germline ends.

This clonotype was counted ten times or more. V usage is TRBV28 and J usage is TRBJ2-7; 8 nucleotides line up with TRBD1. Per germline, CDR1 MDHEN and CDR2 SYDVKM. V was clipped by 4 bases and J by 0 bases; unmatched bases: 5. This CDR3 is built from 15 residues. CDR3 residues: CASSWGQAPSYEQYF. As DNA, the CDR3 is TGTGCCAGCAGTTGGGGACAGGCTCCCTCCTACGAGCAGTACTTC.

There are many counts of this clonotype. The V call is TRBV7-9, the J call TRBJ1-6; D possibly corresponds to TRBD1 (5 bases). V was cut by 2 bases and J by 7 bases, with 15 bases left in between. Germline lookup yields CDR1 SEHNR and CDR2 FQNEAQ (reference sequence). This CDR3 contains 16 residues. CDR3 amino acids: CASSLRSGTVNSPLHF. Here the CDR3 DNA reads TGTGCCAGCAGCTTAAGATCAGGGACTGTGAATTCACCCCTCCACTTT.

This clonotype was seen ten or more times. CDR3 region: CASSLGQAVGNEQFF. The CDR3 DNA is TGTGCCAGCAGCCTCGGACAGGCGGTGGGGAATGAGCAGTTCTTC. This chain links TRBV6-5 with TRBJ2-1; TRBD1 agrees at 7 bases. Germline trimming cut 6 bases from V and 7 bases from J; bases unmatched to any gene: 12. CDR1 is MNHEY and CDR2 is SVGAGI in the germline V gene. This CDR3 region has 15 residues.

This clonotype was picked up a small number of times. For the CDR3, the DNA is TGTGCCAGCAGGTGGGACAGAGACACCGGGGAGCTGTTTTTT. Translation: CASRWDRDTGELFF. The genes are TRBV7-3 and TRBJ2-2; TRBD1 aligns across 7 bases. The germline V gene has CDR1 SGHTA and CDR2 FQGTGA. J lost 3 bases, V lost 6 bases, and 4 bases had no gene match. The CDR3 runs 14 residues.

This clonotype was recorded at least ten times. This chain uses TRBV12-3 or TRBV12-4 with TRBJ1-5; 7 bases are a match to TRBD1. The V and J ends lost 0 bases and 6 bases, in that order; junction bases with no gene match: 5. The CDR3 totals 15 residues. DNA of the CDR3: TGTGCCAGCAGTTTAGCCGGGGACAGATCTCAGCCCCAGCATTTT. Its protein product is CASSLAGDRSQPQHF.

This clonotype was seen only a few times. The J gene is TRBJ2-4, the V gene TRBV6-5; D might be TRBD1 (6 bases). V lost 6 bases, J lost 7 bases, and 16 bases lay in between. This CDR3 region has 14 residues. Germline values: CDR1 MNHEY, CDR2 SVGAGI. CDR3 loop: CASSSDPRGNIQYF. The CDR3 region has the DNA TGTGCCAGCAGCTCGGACCCGAGGGGGAACATTCAGTACTTC.

This clonotype occurred many times. The chain links TRBV18 to TRBJ1-1; the D is unclear. The CDR3 runs 12 residues. V was trimmed by 3 bases and J by 7 bases, leaving 9 bases between them. The germline gives CDR1 KGHSH, CDR2 LQKENI. In DNA form, the CDR3 reads TGTGCCAGCTCACCTTCACTTGGTGAAGCTTTCTTT. It translates to CASSPSLGEAFF.

This clonotype was observed a few times. This rearrangement joins TRBV6-5 to TRBJ2-3; D is undetermined. Germline lookup yields CDR1 MNHEY and CDR2 SVGAGI. The CDR3 sequence is 12 residues long. V was pared by 6 bases and J by 4 bases, with 8 bases between. Here the CDR3 reads CASRSMADTQYF. CDR3 bases: TGTGCCAGCAGAAGTATGGCAGATACGCAGTATTTT.